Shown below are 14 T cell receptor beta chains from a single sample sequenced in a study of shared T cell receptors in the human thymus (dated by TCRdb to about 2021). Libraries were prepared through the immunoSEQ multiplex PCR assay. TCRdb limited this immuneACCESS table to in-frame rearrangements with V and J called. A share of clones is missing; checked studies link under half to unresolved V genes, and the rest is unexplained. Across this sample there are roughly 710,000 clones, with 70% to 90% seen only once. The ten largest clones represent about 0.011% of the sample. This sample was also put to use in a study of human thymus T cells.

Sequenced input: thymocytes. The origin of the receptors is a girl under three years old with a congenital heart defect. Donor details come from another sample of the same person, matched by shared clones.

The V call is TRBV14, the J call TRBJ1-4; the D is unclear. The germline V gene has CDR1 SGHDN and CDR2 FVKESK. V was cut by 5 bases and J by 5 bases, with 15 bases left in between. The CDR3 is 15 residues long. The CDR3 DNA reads TGTGCCAGCAGCGCAACGTCAGTAAAAAATGAAAAACTGTTTTTT. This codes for CASSATSVKNEKLFF.

The CDR3 spells CASSGGFHPSGTYEQYF. The CDR3, as DNA: TGTGCCAGTAGTGGTGGTTTTCACCCTAGCGGGACCTACGAGCAGTACTTC. V gene TRBV19 combines with J gene TRBJ2-7; the match to TRBD2 covers 9 bases. This CDR3 has 17 amino acids. Looked up from germline, CDR1 is LNHDA and CDR2 is SQIVND (reference sequence). The V gene end was trimmed by 5 bases and the J gene end by 2 bases; junction bases not matched to a gene: 13.

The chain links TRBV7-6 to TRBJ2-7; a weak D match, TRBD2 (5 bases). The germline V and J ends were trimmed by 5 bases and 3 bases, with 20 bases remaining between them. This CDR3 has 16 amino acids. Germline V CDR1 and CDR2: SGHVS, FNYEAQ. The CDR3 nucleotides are TGTGCCAGCAGCCCCCGACCGGCGGAGGCTTACTACGAGCAGTACTTC. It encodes CASSPRPAEAYYEQYF.

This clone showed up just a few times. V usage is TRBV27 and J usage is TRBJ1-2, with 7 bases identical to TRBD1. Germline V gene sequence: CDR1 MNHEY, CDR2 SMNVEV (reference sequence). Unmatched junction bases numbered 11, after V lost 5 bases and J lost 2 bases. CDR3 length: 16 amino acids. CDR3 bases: TGTGCCAGCAGTCTAACCACAGGGGACGGGAACTATGGCTACACCTTC. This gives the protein CASSLTTGDGNYGYTF.

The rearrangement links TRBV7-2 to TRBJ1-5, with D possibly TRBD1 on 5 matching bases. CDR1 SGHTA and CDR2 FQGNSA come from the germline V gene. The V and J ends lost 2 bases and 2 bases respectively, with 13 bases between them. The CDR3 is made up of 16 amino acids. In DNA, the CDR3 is TGTGCCAGCAGCTTATACCGGGACTGGGGCAATCAGCCCCAGCATTTT. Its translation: CASSLYRDWGNQPQHF.

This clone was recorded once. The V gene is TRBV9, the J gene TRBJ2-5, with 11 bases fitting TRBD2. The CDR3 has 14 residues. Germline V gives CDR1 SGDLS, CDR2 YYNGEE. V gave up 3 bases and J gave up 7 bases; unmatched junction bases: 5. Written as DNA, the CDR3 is TGTGCCAGCAGCGCTGGGACTAGCGGTTTGACCCAGTACTTC. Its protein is CASSAGTSGLTQYF.

CDR3 residues: CASSLSLRTGSPYEQYF. CDR3 DNA sequence: TGTGCCAGCAGTTTATCCTTGAGGACAGGGAGCCCCTACGAGCAGTACTTC. The chain joins TRBV27 to TRBJ2-7; 8 bases align to TRBD1. The CDR3 is 17 residues long. V lost 0 bases, J lost 2 bases, and 9 bases stayed unmatched. Per the germline V gene, CDR1 is MNHEY and CDR2 is SMNVEV (reference sequence).

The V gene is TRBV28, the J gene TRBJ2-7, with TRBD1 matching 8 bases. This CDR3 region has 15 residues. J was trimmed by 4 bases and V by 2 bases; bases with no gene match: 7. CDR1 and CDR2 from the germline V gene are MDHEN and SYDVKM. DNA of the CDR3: TGTGCCAGCAGTTTAATCCAGGGGGCGTATTACGAGCAGTACTTC. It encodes CASSLIQGAYYEQYF.

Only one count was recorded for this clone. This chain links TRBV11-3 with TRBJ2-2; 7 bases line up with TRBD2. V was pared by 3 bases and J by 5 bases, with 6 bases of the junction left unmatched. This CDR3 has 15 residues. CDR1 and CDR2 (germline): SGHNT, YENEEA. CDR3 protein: CASSLLAATTGELFF. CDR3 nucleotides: TGTGCCAGCAGCTTGCTAGCGGCGACGACCGGGGAGCTGTTTTTT.

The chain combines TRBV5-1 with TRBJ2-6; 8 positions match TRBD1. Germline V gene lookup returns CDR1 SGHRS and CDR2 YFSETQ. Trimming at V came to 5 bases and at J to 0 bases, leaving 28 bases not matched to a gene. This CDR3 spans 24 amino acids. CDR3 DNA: TGCGCCAGCAGATATGGACAGGGTAATGGTTGGGCCCTTTCATGGGACTCTGGGGCCAACGTCCTGACTTTC. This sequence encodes CASRYGQGNGWALSWDSGANVLTF.

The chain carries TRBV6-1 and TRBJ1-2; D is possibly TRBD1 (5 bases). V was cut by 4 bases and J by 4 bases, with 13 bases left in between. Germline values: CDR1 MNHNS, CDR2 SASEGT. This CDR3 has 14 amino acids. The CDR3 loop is CASSVGRGGYGYTF. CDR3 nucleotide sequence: TGTGCCAGCAGTGTTGGGAGGGGAGGCTATGGCTACACCTTC.

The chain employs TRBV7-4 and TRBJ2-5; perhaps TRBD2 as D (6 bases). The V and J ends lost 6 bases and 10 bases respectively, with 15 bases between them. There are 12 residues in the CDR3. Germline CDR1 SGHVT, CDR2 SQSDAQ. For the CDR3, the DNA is TGTGCCAGCAGACGGGGGACGGGGATCCAGTACTTC. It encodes CASRRGTGIQYF.

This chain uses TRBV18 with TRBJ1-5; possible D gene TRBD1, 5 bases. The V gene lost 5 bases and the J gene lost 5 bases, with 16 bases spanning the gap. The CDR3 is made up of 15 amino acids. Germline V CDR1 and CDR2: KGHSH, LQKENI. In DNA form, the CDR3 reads TGTGCCAGCTCAGAGACCCCGGGACTCCATCAGCCCCAGCATTTT. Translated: CASSETPGLHQPQHF.

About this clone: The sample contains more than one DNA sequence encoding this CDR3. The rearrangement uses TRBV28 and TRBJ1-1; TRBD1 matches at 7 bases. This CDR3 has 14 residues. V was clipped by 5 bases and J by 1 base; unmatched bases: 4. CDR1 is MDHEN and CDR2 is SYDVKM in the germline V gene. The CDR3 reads CASSLNRGNTEAFF. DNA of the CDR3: TGTGCCAGCAGTCTAAACAGGGGGAACACTGAAGCTTTCTTT.